This T cell receptor (beta chain) was recovered during a study of vaccination effects on CD4 cells after COVID-19. As to this clone: Its antigen is undetermined.

Antigen-specific CD4+ T cells were first expanded with viral peptide pools by the ViraFEST assay and only then sequenced. Isolation of CD4+ T cells took place after approximately 10 days of culture. Neither prior SARS-CoV-2 infection nor positive nucleocapsid antibodies were present in the vaccine recipients. With 7.5 to 10 ug/ml peptides and about 9.5 IU/ml IL-2, a few million PBMC per well were cultured. IL-2 medium was substituted for half the medium on days 3 and 7. Study results and limitations: Cross-reaction with common cold coronaviruses was seen in only 1 of 255 vaccine-induced clones from healthy vaccinees.

TCRdb keeps only in-frame clones here, not all; method: immunoSEQ multiplex PCR. Of about 79,000 clones listed, around four fifths are singletons. With 2 bases clipped from V and 1 base from J, the junction kept 10 bases outside the gene matches. CDR3 length: 18 amino acids. Germline CDR1 SEHNR, CDR2 FQNEAQ (reference sequence). The sample in question was CD4+ T cells from PBMCs cultured with HCoV-229E spike peptides, obtained before COVID-19 vaccination. The source is a human donor who received a COVID-19 vaccine. V usage is TRBV7-9 and J usage is TRBJ2-3; 9 bases fit TRBD2. For the CDR3, the DNA is TGTGCCAGCAGCTTAAATAGCGGGGGCCTTCTTGGCACAGATACGCAGTATTTT. Translating it yields CASSLNSGGLLGTDTQYF.